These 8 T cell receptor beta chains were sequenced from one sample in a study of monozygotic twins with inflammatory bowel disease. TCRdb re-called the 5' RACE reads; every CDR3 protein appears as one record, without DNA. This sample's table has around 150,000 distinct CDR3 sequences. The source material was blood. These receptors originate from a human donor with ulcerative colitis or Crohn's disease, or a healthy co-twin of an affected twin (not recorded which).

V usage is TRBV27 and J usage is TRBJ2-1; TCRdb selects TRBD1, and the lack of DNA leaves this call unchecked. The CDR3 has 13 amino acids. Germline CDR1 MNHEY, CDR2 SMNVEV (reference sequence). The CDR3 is CASSLTGAHEQFF.

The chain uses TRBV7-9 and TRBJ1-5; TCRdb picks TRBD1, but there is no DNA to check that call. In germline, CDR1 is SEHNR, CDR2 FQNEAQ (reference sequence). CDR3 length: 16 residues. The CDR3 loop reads CASSLDRGSENQPQHF.

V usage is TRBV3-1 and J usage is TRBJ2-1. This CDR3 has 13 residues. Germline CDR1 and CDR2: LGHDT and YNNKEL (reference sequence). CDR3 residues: CASSLGVDNEQFF.

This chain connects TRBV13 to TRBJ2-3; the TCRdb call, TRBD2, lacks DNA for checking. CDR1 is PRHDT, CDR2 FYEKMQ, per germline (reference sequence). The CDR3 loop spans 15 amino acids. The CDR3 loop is CASSSWPSGADTQYF.

The CDR3: CASSLAKDRPSTGELFF. The chain recombines TRBV5-1 with TRBJ2-2; TCRdb returns TRBD1, unconfirmable since there is no DNA. CDR3 length: 17 residues. Looked up from germline, CDR1 is SGHRS and CDR2 is YFSETQ. Looking up the rest from reference TRBV5-1 and TRBJ2-2 gives the full variable domain: KAGVTQTPRYLIKTRGQQVTLSCSPISGHRSVSWYQQTPGQGLQFLFEYFSETQRNKGNFPGRFSGRQFSNSRSEMNVSTLELGDSALYLCASSLAKDRPSTGELFFGEGSRLTVL.

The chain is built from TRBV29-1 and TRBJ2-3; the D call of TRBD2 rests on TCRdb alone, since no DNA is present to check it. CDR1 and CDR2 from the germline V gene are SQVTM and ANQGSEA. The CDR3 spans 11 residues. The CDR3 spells CSGGTSTTQYF.

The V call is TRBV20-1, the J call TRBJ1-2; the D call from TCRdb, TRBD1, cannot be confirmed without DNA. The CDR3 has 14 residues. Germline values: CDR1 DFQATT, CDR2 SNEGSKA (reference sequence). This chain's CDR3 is CSAPADGSPGGYTF.

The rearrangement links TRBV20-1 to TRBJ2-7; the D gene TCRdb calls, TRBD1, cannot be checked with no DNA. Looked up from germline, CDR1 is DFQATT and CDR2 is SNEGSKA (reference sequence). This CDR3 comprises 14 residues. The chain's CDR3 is CSARDPRQGLEQYF.